This TCR beta chain appears in the sequencing data of a study of PD-L1 blockade in urothelial cancer. Some clones are missing from TCRdb's copy, which holds only in-frame ones; the method was immunoSEQ multiplex PCR. The sample has 60,000 to 75,000 clones, more than 75% seen once; the top ten hold about 15%. Specified time point: pretreatment peripheral blood. This receptor was obtained from a man aged 60 to 69 with urothelial cancer. The sample in question was PBMCs, obtained around atezolizumab (anti-PD-L1) treatment.

As DNA, the CDR3 is TGCGCCAGCAGCACCCTTGACAGTCAAGAGACCCAGTACTTC. Translation: CASSTLDSQETQYF. The rearrangement uses TRBV5-1 and TRBJ2-5, with a tentative D call TRBD1 (5 bases). CDR1 SGHRS and CDR2 YFSETQ come from the germline V gene. Deletions cut 4 bases from V and 2 bases from J, with 12 bases between. The CDR3 contains 14 residues.